This paragraph covers one T cell receptor beta chain sequence. The antigen is unknown. The source of the sample is a study of cytomegalovirus exposure and HLA in healthy donors. Use of 60 Vbeta and 13 Jbeta primers characterized the PCR. Using immunoSEQ multiplex PCR, the repertoire was profiled, and TCRdb retains in-frame clones only, with some absent. The table includes roughly 130,000 clones, 73% detected once. V was trimmed by 6 bases and J by 0 bases, leaving 20 bases between them. CDR1 and CDR2 from the germline V gene are LNHDA and SQIVND (reference sequence). The CDR3 consists of 17 residues. Findings of the study overall: Solely CMV serostatus was available to characterize immune exposure.

The V gene is TRBV19, the J gene TRBJ1-1; D perhaps matches TRBD1 (5 bases). Source material: PBMCs. The source is a woman aged 40 to 49 in good health and CMV-seropositive. CDR3 protein: CASRDAGTFFMNTEAFF. In nucleotides, the CDR3 is TGTGCCAGTAGAGACGCCGGGACTTTTTTCATGAACACTGAAGCTTTCTTT. The full variable domain, completed using reference TRBV19 and TRBJ1-1, is DGGITQSPKYLFRKEGQNVTLSCEQNLNHDAMYWYRQDPGQGLRLIYYSQIVNDFQKGDIAEGYSVSREKKESFPLTVTSAQKNPTAFYLCASRDAGTFFMNTEAFFGQGTRLTVV.